This TCR beta chain was retrieved from a study of T-cell reconstitution after alpha-beta-depleted transplantation in children. Study-level results: From surviving recipient T cells and thymic progenitors came the high day-60 TCRbeta diversity observed in some patients.

Unique molecular identifiers were used to barcode this TCRbeta library. TCRdb used MiXCR to reprocess the PCR reads, holding one entry per CDR3 protein. This table has 200,000 to 250,000 distinct CDR3 sequences, roughly 8.1% appearing once. With regard to this clonotype: Its cognate antigen is unknown.

The V gene end was trimmed by 4 bases and the J gene end by 1 base; junction bases not matched to a gene: 8. The germline V gene encodes CDR1 SGHRS and CDR2 YFSETQ. CDR3 length: 18 residues. The sequenced sample was PBMCs, mostly from graft donor cells, obtained 360 days after TCRalphabeta/CD19-depleted stem cell transplant. This receptor was identified in a male patient between 2 and 10 years old who had a stem cell transplant for acute myeloid leukemia, so the T cells may come from the graft donor. The chain recombines TRBV5-1 with TRBJ2-3, with 14 bases matching TRBD2. CDR3 nucleotide sequence: TGCGCCAGCAGCCCGTGGACTAGCGGGGGGTCTGGCACAGATACGCAGTATTTT. Translation gives CASSPWTSGGSGTDTQYF.